Each of the 28 T cell receptor beta chains below was sequenced from the same sample in a study of blood T cell repertoires in COVID-19. Profiling relied on immunoSEQ multiplex PCR, and the TCRdb table lists in-frame clones only, not all of them. The data hold over 90,000 clones, with 84% observed a single time. Sequencing was done on a sample of peripheral blood. All receptors come from a human donor in a cohort sampled during active COVID-19.

The genes are TRBV7-9 and TRBJ2-7, with TRBD1 matching over 9 bases. Per the germline V gene, CDR1 is SEHNR and CDR2 is FQNEAQ (reference sequence). There are 15 residues in the CDR3. V dropped 4 bases and J dropped 4; count of bases not matched to a gene: 8. The CDR3 DNA reads as TGTGCCAGCAGCTCCGGGACAGGGACGGTTTACGAGCAGTACTTC. Residues: CASSSGTGTVYEQYF.

This chain's CDR3 is CASKPASGGSSYEQYF. Here the CDR3 DNA reads TGTGCCAGCAAGCCCGCGAGCGGGGGTAGCTCCTACGAGCAGTACTTC. The chain links TRBV2 to TRBJ2-7, with 8 positions matching TRBD2. The V segment lost 7 bases and the J segment 0 bases; nucleotides outside the gene matches: 11. Germline CDR1 is SNHLY and CDR2 is FYNNEI. The CDR3 contains 16 residues.

This chain joins TRBV2 and TRBJ1-6; D perhaps matches TRBD1 (5 bases). This CDR3 region has 15 residues. Germline CDR1 SNHLY, CDR2 FYNNEI. V was shortened by 8 bases and J by 8 bases, with 19 bases between the two germline ends. In DNA form, the CDR3 reads TGTGCCAGCCGGGTTAGGACAAAATCGTATTCACCCCTCCACTTT. Protein: CASRVRTKSYSPLHF.

The V gene is TRBV19, the J gene TRBJ2-2, with D maybe TRBD2 (6 bases). The V end lost 5 bases, the J end lost 4 bases, and 8 bases lay between the germline ends. Per the germline V gene, CDR1 is LNHDA and CDR2 is SQIVND (reference sequence). This CDR3 is built from 13 residues. The CDR3 coding sequence is TGTGCCAGTAGTCGGAGGGGCACCGGGGAGCTGTTTTTT. Protein product: CASSRRGTGELFF.

This clone has only one observation. The CDR3 coding sequence is TGTGCCAGCAGTTTATTCGCCCAACACACGCAGTATTTT. Translating it yields CASSLFAQHTQYF. The chain employs TRBV27 and TRBJ2-3; D is undetermined. The ends were cut back, 1 base at V and 9 bases at J, with 11 bases in the middle. The CDR3 totals 13 residues. Germline values: CDR1 MNHEY, CDR2 SMNVEV (reference sequence).

This clone was recorded a few times. J is TRBJ2-5 and V is TRBV2; weak D call: TRBD2 (6 bases). Germline-derived CDR1 and CDR2 are SNHLY and FYNNEI. The CDR3 is 12 amino acids. V lost 10 bases and J 7 bases, leaving 16 bases between the germline ends. CDR3 coding DNA: TGTGCCATTGCGGGGCAGGTACTGACCCAGTACTTC. It is translated as CAIAGQVLTQYF.

This rearrangement joins TRBV18 to TRBJ1-5; weak D call: TRBD1 (5 bases). The V gene lost 2 bases and the J gene lost 3 bases, with 14 bases spanning the gap. Germline loops: CDR1 KGHSH, CDR2 LQKENI. The CDR3 is 16 amino acids. As DNA, the CDR3 is TGTGCCAGCTCACCAGTGTTAGGGGCTTCCAATCAGCCCCAGCATTTT. This encodes CASSPVLGASNQPQHF.

The chain is built from TRBV6-5 and TRBJ1-4, with 8 nucleotides matching TRBD1. This CDR3 has 14 residues. Trimming at V came to 5 bases and at J to 5 bases, leaving 4 bases not matched to a gene. The germline V gene encodes CDR1 MNHEY and CDR2 SVGAGI. As DNA, the CDR3 is TGTGCCAGCAGTCGAACAGGGGGAAATGAAAAACTGTTTTTT. Its protein is CASSRTGGNEKLFF.

The rearrangement uses TRBV5-4 and TRBJ2-7, with a possible D match to TRBD2 (6 bases). The V gene lost 6 bases and the J gene lost 7 bases, with 20 bases spanning the gap. The CDR3 length is 14 residues. CDR1 is SGHNT and CDR2 is YYREEE in the germline V gene (reference sequence). DNA for the CDR3: TGTGCCAGCAAGCCCAGGGACTCCCCTCGAGAGCAGTACTTC. Its protein product is CASKPRDSPREQYF.

V usage is TRBV2 and J usage is TRBJ1-2; D not certain. The CDR3 is 12 residues long. Germline CDR1 SNHLY, CDR2 FYNNEI. Trimming removed 7 bases from V and 0 bases from J, with 6 bases in between. DNA of the CDR3: TGTGCCAGCAATTCATCTAACTATGGCTACACCTTC. It specifies CASNSSNYGYTF.

This chain uses TRBV9 with TRBJ1-3; 8 bases are shared with TRBD1. The J segment lost 1 base and the V segment lost 4 bases, leaving 4 bases of the junction unmatched. This CDR3 is built from 15 residues. From germline, CDR1 is SGDLS and CDR2 YYNGEE. The CDR3 here is CASSPTGASGNTIYF. The CDR3 DNA reads TGTGCCAGCAGCCCGACAGGGGCATCTGGAAACACCATATATTTT. Full variable domain (rest looked up from reference TRBV9 and TRBJ1-3): DSGVTQTPKHLITATGQRVTLRCSPRSGDLSVYWYQQSLDQGLQFLIQYYNGEERAKGNILERFSAQQFPDLHSELNLSSLELGDSALYFCASSPTGASGNTIYFGEGSWLTVV.

This chain connects TRBV29-1 to TRBJ1-2, with D possibly TRBD1 on 6 matching bases. This CDR3 contains 13 residues. Germline V lookup: CDR1 SQVTM, CDR2 ANQGSEA. With 3 bases removed from V and 3 bases from J, the gap between germline ends came to 11 bases. CDR3 residues: CSVEWQGYYGYTF. CDR3 nucleotide sequence: TGCAGCGTTGAGTGGCAGGGGTACTATGGCTACACCTTC.

For the CDR3, the DNA is TGTGCCAGCAGTCGCCTAAAAGCCAGGGGGATGAACACTGAAGCTTTCTTT. Encoded protein: CASSRLKARGMNTEAFF. The chain employs TRBV6-6 and TRBJ1-1, with 7 bases that match TRBD1. The CDR3 length is 17 residues. Germline CDR1 reads MNHNY; CDR2 reads SVGAGI (reference sequence). After removal of 5 bases from V and 0 bases from J, the junction contained 12 bases not matched to a gene.

This clone appeared once. The rearrangement joins TRBV20-1 to TRBJ1-2; TRBD1 is a possible D gene (6 bases). There are 13 residues in the CDR3. V lost 3 bases, J lost 4 bases, and 12 bases lay in between. Germline V lookup: CDR1 DFQATT, CDR2 SNEGSKA (reference sequence). The CDR3 reads CSASSRGTYGYTF. DNA of the CDR3: TGCAGTGCTAGTAGCAGGGGAACCTATGGCTACACCTTC.

CDR3 protein: CASSLGAGVTYEQYF. DNA for the CDR3: TGCGCCAGCAGCTTGGGAGCGGGGGTGACCTACGAGCAGTACTTC. This chain joins TRBV5-1 and TRBJ2-7, with TRBD2 identical over 8 bases. CDR3 length equals 15 residues. The V and J ends lost 0 bases and 2 bases, in that order; junction bases with no gene match: 4. Germline CDR1 is SGHRS and CDR2 is YFSETQ. Using reference TRBV5-1 and TRBJ2-7 for the parts outside the CDR3, the full variable domain is KAGVTQTPRYLIKTRGQQVTLSCSPISGHRSVSWYQQTPGQGLQFLFEYFSETQRNKGNFPGRFSGRQFSNSRSEMNVSTLELGDSALYLCASSLGAGVTYEQYFGPGTRLTVT.

The rearrangement joins TRBV16 to TRBJ1-3, with no clear D. This CDR3 is 16 amino acids long. Trimming took off 4 bases at V and 4 bases at J, with 17 bases between the two ends. The germline CDR1 and CDR2 sequences are KGHSY and FQNENV. The CDR3 here is CASSRPGGVVGNTIYF. In DNA form, the CDR3 reads TGTGCCAGCAGCCGACCGGGCGGGGTCGTAGGAAACACCATATATTTT.

This clone was detected once. This rearrangement joins TRBV2 to TRBJ2-1; TRBD2 aligns across 10 bases. From germline, CDR1 is SNHLY and CDR2 FYNNEI. V gave up 4 bases and J gave up 7 bases; unmatched junction bases: 7. The CDR3 is made up of 15 amino acids. The CDR3 region has the DNA TGTGCCAGCAGTGGGAGAAGCGGGGGGGCGAATGAGCAGTTCTTC. Translation gives CASSGRSGGANEQFF.

The chain uses TRBV7-9 and TRBJ1-2, with TRBD1 matching over 8 bases. This CDR3 comprises 15 residues. Germline CDR1 and CDR2: SEHNR and FQNEAQ (reference sequence). V lost 5 bases to trimming and J lost 7 bases; unmatched junction nucleotides: 12. CDR3 protein: CASSTGDRTQGGYTF. In DNA form, the CDR3 reads TGTGCCAGCAGCACCGGGGACAGGACACAGGGTGGCTACACCTTC.

Note on this clone: The junction differs from germline at one of its ends, possibly a read error. This rearrangement joins TRBV5-1 to TRBJ1-2; possible D gene TRBD1, 6 bases. The CDR3 runs to 13 residues. Germline assignment: CDR1 SGHRS and CDR2 YFSETQ. This CDR3 reads CARSWGAGGGYTF. CDR3 in DNA: TGCGCCCGCAGCTGGGGGGCGGGGGGCGGCTACACCTTC.

This clone has a single count. The CDR3 reads CASSLQGSYGYTF. The CDR3 coding sequence is TGTGCCAGCAGTTTACAGGGATCCTATGGCTACACCTTC. The V gene is TRBV28, the J gene TRBJ1-2, with D maybe TRBD1 (5 bases). V was cut by 2 bases and J by 4 bases, with 8 bases left in between. The CDR3 is 13 residues long. The germline CDR1 and CDR2 sequences are MDHEN and SYDVKM.

The chain uses TRBV10-2 and TRBJ2-1, with 11 bases aligning to TRBD2. The CDR3 spans 16 residues. From germline, CDR1 is WSHSY and CDR2 SAAADI. J lost 8 bases, V lost 2 bases, and 8 bases had no gene match. The CDR3 DNA is TGCGCCAGCAGTGAGAATAGCGGGGGGGCCGGCGATGAGCAGTTCTTC. Protein: CASSENSGGAGDEQFF.

V and J are TRBV28 and TRBJ2-7, with 9 bases that match TRBD1. Trimming at V came to 4 bases and at J to 7 bases, leaving 11 bases not matched to a gene. The CDR3 is 15 residues long. Germline CDR1 MDHEN, CDR2 SYDVKM. CDR3 protein: CASSSEGQGRREQYF. CDR3 coding DNA: TGTGCCAGCAGTTCAGAGGGACAGGGAAGGCGGGAGCAGTACTTC. Using reference TRBV28 and TRBJ2-7 for the parts outside the CDR3, the full variable domain is DVKVTQSSRYLVKRTGEKVFLECVQDMDHENMFWYRQDPGLGLRLIYFSYDVKMKEKGDIPEGYSVSREKKERFSLILESASTNQTSMYLCASSSEGQGRREQYFGPGTRLTVT.

V gene TRBV4-3 combines with J gene TRBJ2-3; D is possibly TRBD2 (6 bases). Germline CDR1 reads LGHNA; CDR2 reads YSLEER. V lost 0 bases and J 4 bases, leaving 14 bases between the germline ends. The CDR3 is 16 amino acids. CDR3 residues: CASSQDGGGAADTQYF. CDR3 nucleotide sequence: TGCGCCAGCAGCCAAGATGGTGGCGGGGCGGCAGATACGCAGTATTTT.

The rearrangement uses TRBV19 and TRBJ2-3; 8 bases line up with TRBD2. Trimming at V came to 11 bases and at J to 5 bases, leaving 12 bases not matched to a gene. The germline V gene encodes CDR1 LNHDA and CDR2 SQIVND (reference sequence). The CDR3 sequence is 14 residues long. Written as DNA, the CDR3 is TGTGCCTCGAATCGGGGGGGGCAGGTAGATACGCAGTATTTT. Amino acid sequence: CASNRGGQVDTQYF.

The chain uses TRBV3-1 (or the pseudogene TRBV3-2) and TRBJ1-5, with D possibly being TRBD1 (6 bases). This CDR3 is 16 amino acids long. Per germline, CDR1 LGHDT and CDR2 YNNKEL (reference sequence). Trimming took 4 bases from V and 2 from J, leaving 15 bases between them. The CDR3 protein is CASSPGTPRGNQPQHF. Here the CDR3 DNA reads TGTGCCAGCAGCCCCGGGACACCCAGGGGCAATCAGCCCCAGCATTTT.

The V gene is TRBV24-1, the J gene TRBJ2-7; D is possibly TRBD1 (6 bases). In germline, CDR1 is KGHDR, CDR2 SFDVKD. CDR3 length equals 15 residues. Deletions cut 5 bases from V and 2 bases from J, with 15 bases between. The CDR3 DNA is TGTGCCACCAGTGTAACCGAGACAGGCCCCTACGAGCAGTACTTC. Protein: CATSVTETGPYEQYF.

V is TRBV5-1 and J is TRBJ2-1, with 14 bases matching TRBD2. Germline CDR1 reads SGHRS; CDR2 reads YFSETQ. With V trimmed by 5 bases and J by 8 bases, 6 bases remained unmatched. This CDR3 spans 15 amino acids. The CDR3 bases are TGCGCCAGCAGTCCCGGGACTAGCGGGGGTCATGAGCAGTTCTTC. Its translation is CASSPGTSGGHEQFF.

The V call is TRBV7-2, the J call TRBJ2-1, with TRBD1 matching over 10 bases. The V gene end was trimmed by 6 bases and the J gene end by 4 bases; junction bases not matched to a gene: 3. Germline V gene sequence: CDR1 SGHTA, CDR2 FQGNSA. The CDR3 is 14 amino acids. Here the CDR3 reads CASSPDRGYNEQFF. The CDR3 coding sequence is TGTGCCAGCAGTCCGGACAGGGGGTACAATGAGCAGTTCTTC.